Presented here are 7 T cell receptor beta chains from one specimen sequenced in a study of CD8+CD57+ T cells in acquired aplastic anemia. By flow cytometry, patients selected for sequencing had shown an expansion of CD8+CD57+ cells. Genomic DNA templated the TCR beta VDJ and CDR3 profiling. TCRdb independently ran MiXCR on the reads; one entry per CDR3 protein. Seen here are approximately 220,000 distinct CDR3 sequences, around 50% observed once, and the top ten hold about 20%. Sequencing was done on a sample of sorted CD4+, CD8+, or CD8+CD57+ T cells (not recorded which) from PBMCs. Receptor source: a human donor with aplastic anemia.

This clonotype showed up many times. The chain has TRBV13 and TRBJ2-7; no clear D gene. The germline V gene has CDR1 PRHDT and CDR2 FYEKMQ (reference sequence). Trimming removed 1 base at V and 2 bases at J, with 9 bases between. CDR3 length: 14 amino acids. CDR3 amino acids: CASSLVGKTYEQYF. The CDR3 DNA sequence: TGTGCCAGCAGCTTAGTCGGAAAAACCTACGAGCAGTACTTC.

The chain recombines TRBV9 with TRBJ1-4; D possibly corresponds to TRBD1 (5 bases). CDR1 and CDR2 (germline): SGDLS, YYNGEE. This CDR3 region has 17 residues. V was clipped by 3 bases and J by 7 bases, with 22 bases between them. The CDR3, as DNA: TGTGCCAGCAGCGCCCCGGGGGGGGGAGAGCGCGGTGAAAAACTGTTTTTT. It yields the protein CASSAPGGGERGEKLFF.

The chain links TRBV30 to TRBJ2-3; 8 bases are shared with TRBD2. CDR3 length: 14 amino acids. V lost 5 bases to trimming and J lost 11 bases; unmatched junction nucleotides: 15. CDR1 and CDR2 (germline): GTSNPN, SVGIG (reference sequence). The CDR3 reads CAWSGTRTGGMQYF. The CDR3 DNA follows: TGTGCCTGGTCCGGGACTAGGACCGGGGGTATGCAGTATTTT.

The table lists this clonotype with many counts. The CDR3 reads CASRSYKSGANVLTF. CDR3 nucleotide sequence: TGTGCCAGCAGATCTTACAAGTCTGGGGCCAACGTCCTGACTTTC. The chain combines TRBV12-3 or TRBV12-4 with TRBJ2-6, with D hard to call. The CDR3 covers 15 residues. Trimming stripped 6 bases from V and 1 base from J, with 10 bases between.

This clonotype was recorded once. V is TRBV5-1 and J is TRBJ2-7; 12 bases line up with TRBD1. CDR1 SGHRS and CDR2 YFSETQ come from the germline V gene. J gave up 5 bases and V 4 bases, and 7 bases lay outside the gene matches. This CDR3 contains 15 residues. The CDR3 protein is CASSRGTGGFDEQYF. Written as DNA, the CDR3 is TGCGCCAGCAGCAGAGGGACAGGGGGCTTCGACGAGCAGTACTTC.

The chain carries TRBV29-1 and TRBJ2-1; no firm D call. The V and J ends lost 6 bases and 7 bases respectively, with 7 bases between them. Germline V gene lookup returns CDR1 SQVTM and CDR2 ANQGSEA. This CDR3 is 10 amino acids long. The CDR3, as DNA: TGCAGCGTGACTCAGAATGAGCAGTTCTTC. Residues: CSVTQNEQFF.

The chain uses TRBV19 and TRBJ2-2; D remains ambiguous. Germline V lookup: CDR1 LNHDA, CDR2 SQIVND (reference sequence). The CDR3 runs to 14 residues. The V end was cut by 6 bases, the J end by 4 bases, with 12 bases between. This CDR3 is CASRKYSGTGELFF. In nucleotides, the CDR3 is TGTGCCAGTAGAAAATATTCGGGCACCGGGGAGCTGTTTTTT.